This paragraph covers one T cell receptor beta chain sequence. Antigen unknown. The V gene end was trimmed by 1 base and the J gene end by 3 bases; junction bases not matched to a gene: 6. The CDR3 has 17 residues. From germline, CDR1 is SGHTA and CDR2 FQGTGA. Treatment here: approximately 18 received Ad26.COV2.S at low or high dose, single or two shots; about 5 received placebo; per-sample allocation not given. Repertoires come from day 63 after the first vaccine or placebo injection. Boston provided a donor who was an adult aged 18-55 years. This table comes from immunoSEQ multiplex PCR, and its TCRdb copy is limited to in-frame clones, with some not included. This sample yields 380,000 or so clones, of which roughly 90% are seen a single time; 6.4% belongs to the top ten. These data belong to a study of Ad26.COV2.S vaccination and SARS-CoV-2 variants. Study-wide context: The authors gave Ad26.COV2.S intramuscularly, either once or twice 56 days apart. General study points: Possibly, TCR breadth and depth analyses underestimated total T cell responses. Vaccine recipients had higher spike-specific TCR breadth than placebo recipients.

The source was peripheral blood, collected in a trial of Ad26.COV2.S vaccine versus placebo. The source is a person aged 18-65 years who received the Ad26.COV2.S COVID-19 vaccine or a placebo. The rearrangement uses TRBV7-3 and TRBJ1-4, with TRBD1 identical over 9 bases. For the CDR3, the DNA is TGTGCCAGCAGCTTAATGGGACAGGGAGTTGCTAATGAAAAACTGTTTTTT. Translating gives CASSLMGQGVANEKLFF.